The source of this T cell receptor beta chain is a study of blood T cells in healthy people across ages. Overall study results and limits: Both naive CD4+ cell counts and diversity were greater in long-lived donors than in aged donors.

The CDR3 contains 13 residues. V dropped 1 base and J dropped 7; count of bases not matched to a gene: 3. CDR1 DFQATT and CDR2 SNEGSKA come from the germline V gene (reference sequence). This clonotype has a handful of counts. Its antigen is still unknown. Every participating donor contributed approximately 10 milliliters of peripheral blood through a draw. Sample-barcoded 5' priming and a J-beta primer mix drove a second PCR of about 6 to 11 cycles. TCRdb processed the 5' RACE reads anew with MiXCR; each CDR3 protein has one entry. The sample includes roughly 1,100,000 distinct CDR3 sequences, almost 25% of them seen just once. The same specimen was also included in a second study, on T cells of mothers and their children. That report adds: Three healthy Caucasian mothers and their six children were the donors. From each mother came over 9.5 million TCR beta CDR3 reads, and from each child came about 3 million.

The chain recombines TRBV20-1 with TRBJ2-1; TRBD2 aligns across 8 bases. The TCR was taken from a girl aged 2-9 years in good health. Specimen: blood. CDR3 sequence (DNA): TGCAGTGCTAGAGGGACTAGCCGGAATGAGCAGTTCTTC. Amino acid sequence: CSARGTSRNEQFF.